This is a list of T cell receptor beta chains from one sample in a study of shared clonotypes between healthy human individuals. Measured with immunoSEQ multiplex PCR; TCRdb has only the in-frame clones, and not every one. The sample contains under 2.5 million clones, around 93% of which appear only once. The sequenced sample was naive CD4+ T cells from PBMCs. All receptors derive from a man younger than 35 in good health. Some clones in this sample may be carry-over from other donors' samples. The CDR3 runs from the conserved cysteine through the conserved F or W. The D gene is left open where the match is weak. Clone size is not always given. Where it is, it says once, few, many or a class for expanded clones.

cdr3_aa cdr3_nt clone_size v_call d_call j_call
CASSLLSAGAYNEQFF TGCGCCAGCAGCTTACTAAGCGCCGGGGCCTACAATGAGCAGTTCTTC . TRBV5-1 . TRBJ2-1
CASSYRTGDQPQHF TGTGCCAGCAGTTACAGGACAGGGGATCAGCCCCAGCATTTT . TRBV6-5 TRBD1 TRBJ1-5
CASSLVFPSTGRWTEEQFF TGTGCCAGCAGCTTAGTGTTCCCGTCGACAGGGAGGTGGACTGAGGAGCAGTTCTTC . TRBV7-9 . TRBJ2-1
CASRPGNTDTQYF TGTGCCAGCAGACCAGGCAACACAGATACGCAGTATTTT . TRBV25-1 . TRBJ2-3
CASSAANYGYTF TGTGCCAGTAGTGCCGCTAACTATGGCTACACCTTC few TRBV19 . TRBJ1-2
CASSPGQGWGNTEAFF TGTGCCAGCAGCCCGGGACAGGGATGGGGAAACACTGAAGCTTTCTTT . TRBV2 TRBD1 TRBJ1-1
CASSRASGGSYEQYF TGTGCCAGCAGCCGAGCTAGCGGGGGATCCTACGAGCAGTACTTC . TRBV14 TRBD2 TRBJ2-7
CASSLGQGRYEQYF TGCGCCAGCAGCTTAGGACAGGGGCGATACGAGCAGTACTTC . TRBV5-1 TRBD1 TRBJ2-7
CASSDSRDSRTYEQYF TGTGCCAGCAGTGACAGCCGGGACAGTCGCACCTACGAGCAGTACTTC . TRBV6-1 TRBD1 TRBJ2-7
CASSQGQGPYYGYTF TGTGCCAGCAGCCAGGGACAGGGTCCCTACTATGGCTACACCTTC . TRBV7-8 TRBD1 TRBJ1-2
CASSRTGTPRAFF TGCGCCAGCAGCCGCACCGGTACCCCAAGGGCTTTCTTT . TRBV5-1 . TRBJ1-1
CASSLSGRMNYEAFF TGTGCCAGCAGTCTCTCGGGTCGGATGAATTATGAAGCTTTCTTT . TRBV28 . TRBJ1-1
CASGRGRGSLSGNTIYF TGTGCCAGCGGACGAGGCAGAGGGTCCCTGAGTGGAAACACCATATATTTT . TRBV28 . TRBJ1-3
CATNKSGYEQYF TGTGCCACAAATAAGAGTGGTTACGAGCAGTACTTC . TRBV28 . TRBJ2-7
CASSSRSRSGKAGLEETQYF TGTGCCAGCAGTTCTCGATCCCGGTCAGGGAAAGCGGGACTAGAAGAGACCCAGTACTTC . TRBV28 TRBD2 TRBJ2-5
CASSVRGPGANVLTF TGTGCCAGCAGTGTTCGGGGGCCTGGGGCCAACGTCCTGACTTTC . TRBV6-1 . TRBJ2-6
CASSIPGGPRQNF TGTGCCAGCAGCATACCGGGGGGGCCCAGGCAAAACTTC . TRBV7-9 TRBD2 TRBJ2-7
CASSLYGVQDGYTF TGTGCCAGCAGTTTATATGGAGTCCAGGACGGCTACACCTTC . TRBV27 . TRBJ1-2
CSVRLAGGGTDTQYF TGCAGCGTAAGACTAGCGGGAGGTGGGACAGATACGCAGTATTTT . TRBV29-1 TRBD2 TRBJ2-3
CAWRGQGSNQPQHF TGTGCCTGGAGGGGACAGGGGAGCAATCAGCCCCAGCATTTT . TRBV30 TRBD1 TRBJ1-5
CASSSRQGYTDTQYF TGTGCCAGCAGTTCGCGACAGGGATACACAGATACGCAGTATTTT . TRBV27 TRBD1 TRBJ2-3
CASSLAPSSETQYF TGCGCCAGCAGCTTGGCGCCTAGCAGTGAGACCCAGTACTTC . TRBV5-1 . TRBJ2-5
CASSFRETNTGELFF TGCGCCAGCAGCTTCCGTGAGACGAACACCGGGGAGCTGTTTTTT . TRBV5-1 . TRBJ2-2
CAWSTGSRGWTNEKLFF TGTGCCTGGAGTACGGGGAGCAGGGGTTGGACTAATGAAAAACTGTTTTTT . TRBV30 . TRBJ1-4
CAWRPSGSTDTQYF TGTGCCTGGAGACCAAGCGGGAGCACAGATACGCAGTATTTT . TRBV30 . TRBJ2-3
CAITQEIAGVYEQYF TGTGCCATCACCCAAGAGATAGCGGGAGTATACGAGCAGTACTTC . TRBV10-3 TRBD2 TRBJ2-7
CASSPNLAGETNEQFF TGTGCCAGCTCACCCAATCTAGCGGGAGAAACCAATGAGCAGTTCTTC . TRBV18 TRBD2 TRBJ2-1
CASRHNSNQPQHF TGTGCCAGCAGACATAATAGCAATCAGCCCCAGCATTTT once TRBV6-5 . TRBJ1-5
CASSPGGASTQETQYF TGTGCCAGCAGCCCCGGAGGAGCTAGCACACAAGAGACCCAGTACTTC . TRBV5-8 . TRBJ2-5
CASSLGGQLTEAFF TGTGCCAGCAGCTTAGGGGGGCAGCTAACGGAAGCTTTCTTT . TRBV7-2 . TRBJ1-1
CASSGTGQYQPQHF TGTGCCAGCAGTGGGACAGGGCAATATCAGCCCCAGCATTTT . TRBV2 TRBD1 TRBJ1-5
CASSPGIGNTIYF TGCGCCAGCAGCCCAGGGATCGGAAACACCATATATTTT once TRBV5-1 . TRBJ1-3
CASSLDSDTQYF TGTGCCAGCAGTTTAGACAGTGATACGCAGTATTTT few TRBV2 . TRBJ2-3
CASSWHTGQPNAYEQYF TGTGCCAGCAGCTGGCACACGGGACAGCCAAACGCCTACGAGCAGTACTTC . TRBV7-9 TRBD1 TRBJ2-7
CASSSRTGPYEQYF TGTGCCAGCAGCTCGAGGACAGGGCCCTACGAGCAGTACTTC . TRBV7-2 TRBD1 TRBJ2-7
CASSSLAGGTYEQYF TGTGCCAGCAGCTCACTAGCGGGAGGTACCTACGAGCAGTACTTC . TRBV27 TRBD2 TRBJ2-7
CASSEGGSETQYF TGTGCCAGCAGTGAAGGAGGGAGCGAGACCCAGTACTTC . TRBV6-1 . TRBJ2-5
CASGDSNYGYTF TGCGCCAGCGGGGACAGTAACTATGGCTACACCTTC . TRBV5-1 TRBD1 TRBJ1-2
CASSPGTKGEQYF TGCGCCAGCAGCCCCGGGACTAAGGGAGAGCAGTACTTC . TRBV5-1 TRBD2 TRBJ2-7
CASSLTSANEQFF TGCGCCAGCAGCTTGACTAGCGCTAATGAGCAGTTCTTC . TRBV5-1 TRBD2 TRBJ2-1
CASSPRVSYEQYF TGTGCCAGCAGCCCCCGGGTGTCCTACGAGCAGTACTTC . TRBV7-8 . TRBJ2-7
CASSLRAASTDTQYF TGTGCCAGCAGCTTACGCGCAGCATCCACAGATACGCAGTATTTT . TRBV7-7 . TRBJ2-3
CASSYHRGGYTF TGTGCCAGCAGTTACCACAGGGGTGGCTACACCTTC . TRBV6-5 TRBD1 TRBJ1-2
CASSLLADTQYF TGTGCCAGCAGTCTTCTGGCGGATACGCAGTATTTT . TRBV28 . TRBJ2-3
CASSSGGTRGGYTF TGTGCCAGCAGCTCAGGGGGTACACGGGGTGGCTACACCTTC . TRBV7-9 TRBD1 TRBJ1-2
CASSASGTEPYEQYF TGTGCCAGTAGTGCATCCGGGACAGAACCCTACGAGCAGTACTTC . TRBV19 TRBD1 TRBJ2-7
CASSSNGYTF TGTGCCAGCAGTTCCAATGGCTACACCTTC . TRBV28 . TRBJ1-2
CASSLRTGQPEKLFF TGTGCCAGCAGTCTCCGGACAGGGCAACCTGAAAAACTGTTTTTT . TRBV28 TRBD1 TRBJ1-4
CASSPITAGPNQPQHF TGTGCCAGTAGTCCCATTACCGCTGGCCCCAATCAGCCCCAGCATTTT . TRBV19 . TRBJ1-5
CASSQGTGVNYGYTF TGCGCCAGCAGCCAAGGGACAGGGGTGAACTATGGCTACACCTTC . TRBV4-1 TRBD1 TRBJ1-2
CASSLYSGANVLTF TGTGCCAGCAGCTTATACTCTGGGGCCAACGTCCTGACTTTC . TRBV11-1 . TRBJ2-6
CASSVEQTGNTIYF TGTGCCAGCAGCGTAGAACAGACGGGGAACACCATATATTTT . TRBV9 . TRBJ1-3